The 30 T cell receptor beta chains below all came from one sample that was sequenced in a study of shared T cell receptors in the human thymus. TCRdb keeps only in-frame clones here, not all; method: immunoSEQ multiplex PCR. The table includes about 660,000 clones, over 75% detected once. The same data also went into a second study, on human thymus T cells.

Sample: thymocytes. These receptors originate from a boy younger than two with a congenital heart defect.

This clone was observed once. The V gene is TRBV21-1, the J gene TRBJ1-5; the table's D call TRBD1 went unverified against the DNA. TRBV21-1 is assigned pseudogene status. This CDR3 region has 14 residues. Here the CDR3 DNA reads TGTGCCAGCAGCAAAGAACAGGGCGATCAGCCCCAGCATTTT. It codes for CASSKEQGDQPQHF.

The CDR3 DNA sequence: TGTGCCAGCAGCACCCGGGGGAACACTGAAGCTTTCTTT. Translating it yields CASSTRGNTEAFF. V and J are TRBV11-2 and TRBJ1-1; D is uncertain. Trimming took 5 bases from V and 1 from J, leaving 8 bases between them. This CDR3 is built from 13 residues. The V gene's germline CDR1 is SGHAT and CDR2 FQNNGV.

J is TRBJ1-1 and V is TRBV12-1; the D segment call TRBD1 is taken from the table without a DNA check. TRBV12-1 is marked as a pseudogene. The CDR3 loop spans 14 amino acids. CDR3 sequence: CASSTGHLNTEAFF. CDR3 coding DNA: TGTGCCAGCAGCACGGGACACCTGAACACTGAAGCTTTCTTT.

The chain uses TRBV18 and TRBJ2-7; 9 bases map to TRBD1. With V trimmed by 6 bases and J by 3 bases, 9 bases remained unmatched. CDR1 KGHSH and CDR2 LQKENI come from the germline V gene. The CDR3 contains 15 residues. CDR3 protein: CASSPWTGASYEQYF. CDR3 sequence (DNA): TGTGCCAGCTCCCCTTGGACAGGGGCGAGCTACGAGCAGTACTTC.

This sequence joins TRBV6-6 and TRBJ1-2; 11 bases line up with TRBD1. Losses at the gene ends were 6 bases for V and 8 bases for J; bases not matched to a gene: 8. From germline, CDR1 is MNHNY and CDR2 SVGAGI (reference sequence). The CDR3 consists of 14 residues. DNA of the CDR3: TGTGCCAGCAGCAGGGGGACAGGGGGTTGCGGCTACACCTTC. This gives the protein CASSRGTGGCGYTF.

V and J are TRBV7-2 and TRBJ1-3; 10 bases fit TRBD1. The CDR3 has 17 residues. Germline-derived CDR1 and CDR2 are SGHTA and FQGNSA. J was trimmed by 1 base and V by 4 bases; bases with no gene match: 7. The CDR3 DNA follows: TGTGCCAGCAGCTCCGACAGGGGGCAGTGGTCTGGAAACACCATATATTTT. Protein: CASSSDRGQWSGNTIYF.

The gene calls are TRBV5-1 and TRBJ2-1; 12 bases are a match to TRBD2. The V and J ends lost 4 bases and 8 bases, in that order; junction bases with no gene match: 7. The CDR3 sequence is 15 residues long. Germline V lookup: CDR1 SGHRS, CDR2 YFSETQ. CDR3 DNA: TGCGCCAGCAGCCCGACTAGCGGGAGTACCTATGAGCAGTTCTTC. Its protein is CASSPTSGSTYEQFF.

Here the CDR3 reads CSARGPGLAGVRNHEQYF. The DNA for the CDR3 is TGCAGCGCAAGAGGACCGGGACTAGCGGGAGTAAGAAATCACGAGCAGTACTTC. V usage is TRBV29-1 and J usage is TRBJ2-7; TRBD2 matches 14 bases. This CDR3 region has 18 residues. Unmatched junction bases numbered 19, after V lost 7 bases and J lost 5 bases. Germline CDR1 SQVTM, CDR2 ANQGSEA.

The chain links TRBV2 to TRBJ2-7; D remains ambiguous. The CDR3 spans 15 residues. Trimming took 8 bases from V and 3 from J, leaving 20 bases between them. The germline V gene has CDR1 SNHLY and CDR2 FYNNEI. The CDR3 DNA sequence: TGTGCCAGCTTACCTTTCGGCAGCGAGCTCTACGAGCAGTACTTC. Translation gives CASLPFGSELYEQYF.

This chain uses TRBV6-5 with TRBJ2-7; the match to TRBD1 covers 8 bases. There are 13 residues in the CDR3. Germline CDR1 MNHEY, CDR2 SVGAGI. After removal of 6 bases from V and 4 bases from J, the junction contained 5 bases not matched to a gene. CDR3 residues: CASRSGGWYEQYF. Written as DNA, the CDR3 is TGTGCCAGCAGGTCAGGGGGCTGGTACGAGCAGTACTTC.

This chain links TRBV7-6 with TRBJ1-1; D is uncertain. The CDR3 sequence is 13 residues long. The V and J ends lost 0 bases and 4 bases respectively, with 6 bases between them. Germline V lookup: CDR1 SGHVS, CDR2 FNYEAQ. The CDR3 coding sequence is TGTGCCAGCAGCTTAGCCGCCGGCACTGAAGCTTTCTTT. Encoded protein: CASSLAAGTEAFF.

This clone has just one count. This rearrangement joins TRBV9 to TRBJ1-3, with TRBD1 identical over 8 bases. The CDR3 runs to 14 residues. V trimming: 5 bases; J trimming: 5 bases; junction bases outside the gene matches: 6. Germline assignment: CDR1 SGDLS and CDR2 YYNGEE. In DNA, the CDR3 is TGTGCCAGCAGACCCCAGGGGGCCAGAAACACCATATATTTT. Translating gives CASRPQGARNTIYF.

The chain combines TRBV6-6 with TRBJ2-2; 7 nucleotides match TRBD1. V gave up 6 bases and J gave up 4 bases; unmatched junction bases: 11. CDR3 size: 16 residues. CDR1 is MNHNY, CDR2 SVGAGI, per germline (reference sequence). Here the CDR3 reads CASSSIQGRATGELFF. The CDR3 DNA is TGTGCCAGCAGCTCTATACAGGGGCGAGCCACCGGGGAGCTGTTTTTT.

The gene calls are TRBV29-1 and TRBJ1-4; D is possibly TRBD1 (5 bases). The V and J ends lost 4 bases and 5 bases respectively, with 14 bases between them. This CDR3 is 14 amino acids long. The V gene's germline CDR1 is SQVTM and CDR2 ANQGSEA. CDR3 DNA sequence: TGCAGCGTTGCACAGGACATAACAAATGAAAAACTGTTTTTT. Its translation is CSVAQDITNEKLFF.

This chain joins TRBV15 and TRBJ1-6, with D maybe TRBD1 (6 bases). The CDR3 sequence is 16 residues long. Trimming pared 0 bases from V and 7 bases from J, leaving 13 bases between. CDR1 is LNHNV, CDR2 YYDKDF, per germline (reference sequence). CDR3 sequence reads: CATSRDWYRANSPLHF. CDR3 bases: TGTGCCACCAGCAGAGATTGGTACAGGGCCAATTCACCCCTCCACTTT. The full variable domain, in which reference TRBV15 and TRBJ1-6 provide the parts outside the CDR3, is DAMVIQNPRYQVTQFGKPVTLSCSQTLNHNVMYWYQQKSSQAPKLLFHYYDKDFNNEADTPDNFQSRRPNTSFCFLDIRSPGLGDTAMYLCATSRDWYRANSPLHFGNGTRLTVT.

The chain has TRBV7-9 and TRBJ2-7; 13 positions match TRBD2. Germline lookup yields CDR1 SEHNR and CDR2 FQNEAQ (reference sequence). The CDR3 has 14 residues. Germline trimming cut 5 bases from V and 3 bases from J; bases unmatched to any gene: 1. The CDR3 nucleotides read TGTGCCAGCAGCGGACTAGCGGGAGTCTACGAGCAGTACTTC. Residues: CASSGLAGVYEQYF.

The V call is TRBV5-4, the J call TRBJ1-2; 7 positions match TRBD1. The CDR3 has 17 amino acids. CDR1 and CDR2 (germline): SGHNT, YYREEE (reference sequence). Unmatched junction bases numbered 22, after V lost 6 bases and J lost 8 bases. CDR3 sequence reads: CASNSRKKTGNLEGYTF. The CDR3 DNA reads TGTGCCAGCAACTCTAGAAAGAAGACAGGGAATTTGGAGGGCTACACCTTC.

This rearrangement joins TRBV15 to TRBJ2-7; 9 bases are a match to TRBD1. The CDR3 totals 13 residues. Germline CDR1 reads LNHNV; CDR2 reads YYDKDF (reference sequence). J lost 4 bases, V lost 8 bases, and 6 bases had no gene match. The CDR3 sequence: CATSQGAGYEQYF. In DNA, the CDR3 is TGTGCCACCTCACAGGGGGCTGGATACGAGCAGTACTTC.

J is TRBJ2-7 and V is TRBV28, with a possible D match to TRBD1 (5 bases). Trimming removed 7 bases from V and 1 base from J, with 14 bases in between. Per the germline V gene, CDR1 is MDHEN and CDR2 is SYDVKM. CDR3 length equals 14 residues. CDR3 sequence (DNA): TGTGCCAGCATAGGATGGACAAGGTCCTACGAGCAGTACTTC. Translating it yields CASIGWTRSYEQYF.

The chain employs TRBV30 and TRBJ2-5, with TRBD1 identical over 7 bases. Per the germline V gene, CDR1 is GTSNPN and CDR2 is SVGIG (reference sequence). V dropped 3 bases and J dropped 5; count of bases not matched to a gene: 12. This CDR3 is 15 amino acids long. CDR3 region: CAWSVGARGSETQYF. The CDR3 bases are TGTGCCTGGAGCGTGGGGGCCAGGGGGTCGGAGACCCAGTACTTC.

The genes are TRBV4-3 and TRBJ2-3, with 7 positions matching TRBD1. The CDR3 consists of 16 residues. In germline, CDR1 is LGHNA, CDR2 YSLEER. V shed 0 bases and J 2 bases; nucleotides not matched to a gene: 5. The CDR3 is CASSQEVGGNTDTQYF. CDR3 sequence (DNA): TGCGCCAGCAGCCAAGAAGTAGGGGGCAACACAGATACGCAGTATTTT.

The chain recombines TRBV19 with TRBJ1-5; 9 nucleotides agree with TRBD1. Germline loops: CDR1 LNHDA, CDR2 SQIVND (reference sequence). There are 14 residues in the CDR3. The ends lost 6 bases at V and 5 bases at J; junction bases unmatched: 5. This CDR3 reads CASRRTGGDQPQHF. In DNA, the CDR3 is TGTGCCAGTAGACGAACAGGGGGCGATCAGCCCCAGCATTTT.

The J gene is TRBJ2-2, the V gene TRBV30, with 9 bases aligning to TRBD2. The CDR3 is made up of 14 amino acids. The germline V gene encodes CDR1 GTSNPN and CDR2 SVGIG (reference sequence). V shed 4 bases and J 7 bases; nucleotides not matched to a gene: 7. DNA of the CDR3: TGTGCCTGGATAGATCAGCGGGGGGTCGGGGAGCTGTTTTTT. This gives the protein CAWIDQRGVGELFF. The full variable domain, rest sourced from reference TRBV30 and TRBJ2-2, is SQTIHQWPATLVQPVGSPLSLECTVEGTSNPNLYWYRQAAGRGLQLLFYSVGIGQISSEVPQNLSASRPQDRQFILSSKKLLLSDSGFYLCAWIDQRGVGELFFGEGSRLTVL.

The gene calls are TRBV21-1 and TRBJ2-7; TRBD1, the table's D call, lacks a check against the DNA. TRBV21-1 is deemed a pseudogene. This CDR3 is 14 amino acids long. CDR3 sequence: CASLTGTGCYEQYF. In DNA form, the CDR3 reads TGTGCCAGCTTGACCGGGACAGGGTGTTACGAGCAGTACTTC.

The gene calls are TRBV29-1 and TRBJ1-2; 8 bases align to TRBD1. Trimming took 4 bases from V and 7 from J; bases not matched to a gene: 14. The germline CDR1 and CDR2 sequences are SQVTM and ANQGSEA. The CDR3 contains 15 residues. CDR3 loop: CSVVERTGSYCGYTF. The CDR3 region has the DNA TGCAGCGTTGTCGAACGGACAGGGTCGTATTGTGGCTACACCTTC.

This clone was detected once. In DNA form, the CDR3 reads TGTGCCAGCAGCTTATCCACTAGCTACGAGCAGTACTTC. This codes for CASSLSTSYEQYF. The rearrangement links TRBV7-2 to TRBJ2-7; perhaps TRBD2 as D (5 bases). This CDR3 spans 13 amino acids. Germline CDR1 is SGHTA and CDR2 is FQGNSA. The V end lost 2 bases, the J end lost 3 bases, and 8 bases lay between the germline ends.

J is TRBJ2-7 and V is TRBV5-6; perhaps TRBD2 as D (6 bases). Germline CDR1 SGHDT, CDR2 YYEEEE. The CDR3 runs 14 residues. V lost 3 bases, J lost 1 base, and 11 bases lay in between. CDR3 loop: CASSSGLISYEQYF. The CDR3 DNA reads TGTGCCAGCAGCTCCGGACTAATTTCCTACGAGCAGTACTTC.

The chain has TRBV6-5 and TRBJ2-7; maybe TRBD2 (5 bases). The germline V gene encodes CDR1 MNHEY and CDR2 SVGAGI. The CDR3 is 13 amino acids. V was cut by 4 bases and J by 4 bases, with 11 bases left in between. This CDR3 is CASSSHPGYEQYF. As DNA, the CDR3 is TGTGCCAGCAGTTCCCATCCGGGGTACGAGCAGTACTTC.

J is TRBJ1-2 and V is TRBV19; D ambiguous. The V end lost 6 bases, the J end lost 6 bases, and 14 bases lay between the germline ends. The CDR3 has 13 amino acids. The germline V gene encodes CDR1 LNHDA and CDR2 SQIVND (reference sequence). CDR3: CASRGGGLDGYTF. The CDR3 DNA is TGTGCCAGTAGAGGAGGTGGACTGGATGGCTACACCTTC.

The chain combines TRBV10-2 with TRBJ2-1, with 14 bases identical to TRBD2. With V trimmed by 3 bases and J by 0 bases, 10 bases remained unmatched. This CDR3 contains 20 residues. Germline V CDR1 and CDR2: WSHSY, SAAADI. CDR3 in amino acids: CASSEGTSGRGGGSYNEQFF. CDR3 bases: TGCGCCAGCAGTGAAGGGACTAGCGGGAGAGGGGGTGGCTCCTACAATGAGCAGTTCTTC.